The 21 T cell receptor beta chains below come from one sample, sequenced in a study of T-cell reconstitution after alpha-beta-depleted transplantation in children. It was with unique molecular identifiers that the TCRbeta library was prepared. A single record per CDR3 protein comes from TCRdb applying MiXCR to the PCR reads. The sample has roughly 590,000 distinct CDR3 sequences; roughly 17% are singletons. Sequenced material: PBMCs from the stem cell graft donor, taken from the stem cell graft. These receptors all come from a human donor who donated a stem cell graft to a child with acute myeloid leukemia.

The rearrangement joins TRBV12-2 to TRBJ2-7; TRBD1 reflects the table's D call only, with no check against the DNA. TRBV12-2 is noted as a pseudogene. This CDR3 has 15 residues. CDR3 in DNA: TGTGCAAGTCGCTTAGCGAGGGGTCAAAGGAGGGAGCAGTACGTC. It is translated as CASRLARGQRREQYV.

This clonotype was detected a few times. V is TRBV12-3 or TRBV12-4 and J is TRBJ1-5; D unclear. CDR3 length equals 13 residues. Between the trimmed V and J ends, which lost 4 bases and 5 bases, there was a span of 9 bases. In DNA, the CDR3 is TGTGCCAGCAGTTCAACAGTATATCAGCCCCAGCATTTT. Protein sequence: CASSSTVYQPQHF.

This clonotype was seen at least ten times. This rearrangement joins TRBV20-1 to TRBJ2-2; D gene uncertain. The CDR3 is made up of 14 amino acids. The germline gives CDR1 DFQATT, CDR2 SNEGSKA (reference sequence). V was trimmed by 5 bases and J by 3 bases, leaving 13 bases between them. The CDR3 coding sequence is TGCAGTGCTCCCAGAATTGGGGACACCGGGGAGCTGTTTTTT. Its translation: CSAPRIGDTGELFF.

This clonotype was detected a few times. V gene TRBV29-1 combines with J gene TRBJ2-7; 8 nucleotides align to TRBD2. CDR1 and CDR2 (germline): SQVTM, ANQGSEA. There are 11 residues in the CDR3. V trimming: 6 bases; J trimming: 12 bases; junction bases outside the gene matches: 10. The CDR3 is CSVAEAGERYF. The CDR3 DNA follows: TGCAGCGTGGCCGAAGCGGGGGAGAGGTACTTC.

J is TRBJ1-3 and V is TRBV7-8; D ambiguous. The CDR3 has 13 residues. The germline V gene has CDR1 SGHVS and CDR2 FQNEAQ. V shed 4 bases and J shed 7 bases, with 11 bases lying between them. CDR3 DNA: TGTGCCAGCAGCTCCTCAAATCGCAACACCATATATTTT. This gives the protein CASSSSNRNTIYF. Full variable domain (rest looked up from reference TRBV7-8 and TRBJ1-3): GAGVSQSPRYKVAKRGQDVALRCDPISGHVSLFWYQQALGQGPEFLTYFQNEAQLDKSGLPSDRFFAERPEGSVSTLKIQRTQQEDSAVYLCASSSSNRNTIYFGEGSWLTVV.

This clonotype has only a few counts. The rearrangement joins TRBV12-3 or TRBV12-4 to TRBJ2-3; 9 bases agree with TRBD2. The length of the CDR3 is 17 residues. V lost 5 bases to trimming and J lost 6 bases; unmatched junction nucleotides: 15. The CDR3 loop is CASSGSSGGVKRDTQYF. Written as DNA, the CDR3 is TGTGCCAGCAGTGGGAGTAGCGGGGGAGTTAAAAGGGATACGCAGTATTTT.

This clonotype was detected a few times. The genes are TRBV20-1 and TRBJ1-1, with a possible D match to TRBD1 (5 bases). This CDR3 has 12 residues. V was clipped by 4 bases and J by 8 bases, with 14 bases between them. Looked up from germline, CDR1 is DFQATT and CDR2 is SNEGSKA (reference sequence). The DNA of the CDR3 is TGCAGTGCTACCGGCGGGGGAGGGGAAGCTTTCTTT. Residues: CSATGGGGEAFF.

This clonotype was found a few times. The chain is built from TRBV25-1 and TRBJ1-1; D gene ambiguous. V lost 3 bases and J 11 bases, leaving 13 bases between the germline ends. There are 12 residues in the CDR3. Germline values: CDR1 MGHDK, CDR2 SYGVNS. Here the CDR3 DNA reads TGTGCCAGCAGTGATAAACGGGGAGAGGCTTTCTTT. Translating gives CASSDKRGEAFF.

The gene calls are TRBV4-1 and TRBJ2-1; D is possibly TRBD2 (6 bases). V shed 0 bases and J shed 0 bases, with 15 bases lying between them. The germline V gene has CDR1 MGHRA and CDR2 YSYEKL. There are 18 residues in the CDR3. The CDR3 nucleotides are TGCGCCAGCAGCCAAGACCACCGGCGGGGAAGCTCCTACAATGAGCAGTTCTTC. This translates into CASSQDHRRGSSYNEQFF.

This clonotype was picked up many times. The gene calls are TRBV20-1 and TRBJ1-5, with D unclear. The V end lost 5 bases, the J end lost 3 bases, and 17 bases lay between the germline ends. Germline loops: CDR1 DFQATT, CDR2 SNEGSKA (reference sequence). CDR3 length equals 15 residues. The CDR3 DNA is TGCAGTGCTTTCAAGAGGGCCTACCTCAATCAGCCCCAGCATTTT. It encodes CSAFKRAYLNQPQHF.

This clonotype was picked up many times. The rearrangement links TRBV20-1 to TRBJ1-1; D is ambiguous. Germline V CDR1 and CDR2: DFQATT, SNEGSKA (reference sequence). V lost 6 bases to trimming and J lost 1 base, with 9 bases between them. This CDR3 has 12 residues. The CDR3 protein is CSARTRNTEAFF. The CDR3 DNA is TGCAGTGCCCGAACAAGGAACACTGAAGCTTTCTTT.

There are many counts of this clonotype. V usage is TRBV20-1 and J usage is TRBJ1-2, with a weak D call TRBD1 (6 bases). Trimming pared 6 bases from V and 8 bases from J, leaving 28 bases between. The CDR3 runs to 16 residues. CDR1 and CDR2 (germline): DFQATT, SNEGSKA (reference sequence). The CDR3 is CSAVDPMGGVKEGYTF. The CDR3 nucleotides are TGCAGTGCCGTAGACCCGATGGGGGGCGTAAAAGAAGGCTACACCTTC.

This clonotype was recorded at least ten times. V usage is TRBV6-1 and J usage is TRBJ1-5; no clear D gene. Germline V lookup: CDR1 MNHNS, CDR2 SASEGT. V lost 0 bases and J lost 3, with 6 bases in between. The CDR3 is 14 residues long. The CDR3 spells CASSEAGFNQPQHF. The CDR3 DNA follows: TGTGCCAGCAGTGAAGCAGGGTTCAATCAGCCCCAGCATTTT.

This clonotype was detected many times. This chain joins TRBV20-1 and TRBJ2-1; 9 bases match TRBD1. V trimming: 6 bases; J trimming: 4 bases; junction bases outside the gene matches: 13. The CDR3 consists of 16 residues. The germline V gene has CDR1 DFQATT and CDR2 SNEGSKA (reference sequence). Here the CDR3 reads CSALEGLTGGYNEQFF. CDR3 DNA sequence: TGCAGTGCCCTAGAAGGACTGACAGGGGGGTACAATGAGCAGTTCTTC.

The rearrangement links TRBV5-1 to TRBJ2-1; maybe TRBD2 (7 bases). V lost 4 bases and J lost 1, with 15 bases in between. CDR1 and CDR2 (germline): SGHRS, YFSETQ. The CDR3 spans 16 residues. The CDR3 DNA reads TGCGCCAGCAGCCTTATGGGGGGGGCATCCTACAATGAGCAGTTCTTC. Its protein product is CASSLMGGASYNEQFF.

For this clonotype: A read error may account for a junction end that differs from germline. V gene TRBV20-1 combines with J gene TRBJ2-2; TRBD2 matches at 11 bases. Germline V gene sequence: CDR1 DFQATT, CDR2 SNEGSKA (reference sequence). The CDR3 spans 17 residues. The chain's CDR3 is CCARDTSGGLNTGELFF. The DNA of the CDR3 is TGCTGTGCTAGAGACACTAGCGGGGGCCTAAACACCGGGGAGCTGTTTTTT.

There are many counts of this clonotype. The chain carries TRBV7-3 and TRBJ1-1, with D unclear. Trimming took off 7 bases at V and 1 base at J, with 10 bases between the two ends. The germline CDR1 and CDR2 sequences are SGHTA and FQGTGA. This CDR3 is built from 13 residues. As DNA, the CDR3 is TGTGCCAGCACCCTTCCAGGGAACACTGAAGCTTTCTTT. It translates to CASTLPGNTEAFF.

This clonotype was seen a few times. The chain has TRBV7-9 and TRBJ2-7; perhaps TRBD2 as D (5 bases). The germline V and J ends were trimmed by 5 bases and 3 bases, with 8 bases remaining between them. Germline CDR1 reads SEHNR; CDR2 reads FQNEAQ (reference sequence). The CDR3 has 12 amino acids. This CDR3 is CASSGSGYEQYV. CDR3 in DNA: TGTGCCAGCAGCGGAAGCGGCTACGAGCAGTACGTC.

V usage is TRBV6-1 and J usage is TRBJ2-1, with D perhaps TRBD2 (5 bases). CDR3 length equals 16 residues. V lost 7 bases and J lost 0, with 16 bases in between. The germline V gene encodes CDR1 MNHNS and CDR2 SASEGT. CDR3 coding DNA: TGTGCCAGCACAAAACTAGGTCCCAGCTCCTACAATGAGCAGTTCTTC. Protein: CASTKLGPSSYNEQFF.

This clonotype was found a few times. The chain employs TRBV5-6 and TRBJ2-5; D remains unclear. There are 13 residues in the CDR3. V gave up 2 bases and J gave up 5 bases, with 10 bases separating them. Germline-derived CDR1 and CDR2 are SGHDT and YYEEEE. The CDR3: CASSFSLVETQYF. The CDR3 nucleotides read TGTGCCAGCAGCTTCAGCCTAGTCGAGACCCAGTACTTC.

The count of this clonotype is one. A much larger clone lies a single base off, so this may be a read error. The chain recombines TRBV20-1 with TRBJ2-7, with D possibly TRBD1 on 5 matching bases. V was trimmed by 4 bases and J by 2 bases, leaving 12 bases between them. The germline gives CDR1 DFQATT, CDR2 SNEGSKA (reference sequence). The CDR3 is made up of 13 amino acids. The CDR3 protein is CSAIDSHTYEQYF. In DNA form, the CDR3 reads TGCAGTGCTATTGACAGTCACACCTACGAGCAGTACTTC.